Below, 16 T cell receptor beta chains from the same sample are listed, as sequenced in a study of OX40 agonist ivuxolimab in advanced cancers. Using immunoSEQ multiplex PCR, the repertoire was profiled, and TCRdb retains in-frame clones only, with some absent. This sample yields tens of thousands of clones, of which around 81% are seen a single time; approximately 6.5% belongs to the top ten. This specimen was CD4+ or CD8+ T cells sorted from blood, taken in a trial of the OX40 agonist ivuxolimab. The receptors stem from an adult with an advanced solid tumor such as melanoma, head and neck, liver or kidney cancer.

This sequence joins TRBV15 and TRBJ2-7; D may be TRBD1 (5 bases). The germline V and J ends were trimmed by 3 bases and 2 bases, with 11 bases remaining between them. This CDR3 is 14 amino acids long. Germline assignment: CDR1 LNHNV and CDR2 YYDKDF (reference sequence). The CDR3 nucleotides are TGTGCCACCAGCAGGAGGTGGGGCGCCTACGAGCAGTACTTC. Amino acid sequence: CATSRRWGAYEQYF.

The chain has TRBV27 and TRBJ1-2; D remains unclear. Germline CDR1 and CDR2: MNHEY and SMNVEV (reference sequence). Deletions cut 4 bases from V and 6 bases from J, with 18 bases between. The CDR3 extends over 15 amino acids. CDR3 in amino acids: CASSSNIPIQDGYTF. The CDR3 coding sequence is TGTGCCAGCAGTTCAAATATACCGATACAAGATGGCTACACCTTC.

On this clone itself: An end of the junction does not agree with germline; a read error may underlie this. This chain joins TRBV19 and TRBJ1-6; D uncertain. CDR3 length: 15 residues. CDR1 is LNHDA and CDR2 is SQIVND in the germline V gene (reference sequence). CDR3 sequence (DNA): TGTGCCAGTAGTCCTCCGAGCTCCTATAATTCATCCCTCCACTTT. Its protein is CASSPPSSYNSSLHF.

The J gene is TRBJ2-2, the V gene TRBV4-1; D is unresolved. The CDR3 has 14 residues. V was pared by 0 bases and J by 6 bases, with 8 bases between. The V gene's germline CDR1 is MGHRA and CDR2 YSYEKL. The CDR3 nucleotides read TGCGCCAGCAGCCAAGATATAACGGCCGGGGAGCTGTTTTTT. Protein product: CASSQDITAGELFF.

The rearrangement joins TRBV28 to TRBJ1-1; D is unclear. Germline assignment: CDR1 MDHEN and CDR2 SYDVKM. Trimming removed 3 bases from V and 5 bases from J, with 13 bases in between. This CDR3 has 14 residues. The CDR3 region is CASSFSWGGTEAFF. DNA of the CDR3: TGTGCCAGCAGTTTTTCTTGGGGAGGGACTGAAGCTTTCTTT.

This chain connects TRBV11-2 to TRBJ1-5, with no clear D. The CDR3 runs to 13 residues. V was shortened by 0 bases and J by 4 bases, with 4 bases between the two germline ends. Per the germline V gene, CDR1 is SGHAT and CDR2 is FQNNGV. CDR3 DNA: TGTGCCAGCAGCTTAGATGGGAATCAGCCCCAGCATTTT. The encoded protein is CASSLDGNQPQHF.

V gene TRBV13 combines with J gene TRBJ1-4; 11 positions agree with TRBD1. CDR1 is PRHDT and CDR2 is FYEKMQ in the germline V gene (reference sequence). The length of the CDR3 is 15 residues. J gave up 8 bases and V 5 bases, and 7 bases lay outside the gene matches. The CDR3, as DNA: TGTGCCAGCAGCGCCGGGACAGGGGGAAGGGAAAAACTGTTTTTT. The encoded protein is CASSAGTGGREKLFF.

The J gene is TRBJ2-1, the V gene TRBV29-1; TRBD2 matches 12 bases. This CDR3 region has 13 residues. Germline V gives CDR1 SQVTM, CDR2 ANQGSEA. V dropped 3 bases and J dropped 7; count of bases not matched to a gene: 1. CDR3 coding DNA: TGCAGCGTTGAGGGGACTAGCGGGAATGAGCAGTTCTTC. It specifies CSVEGTSGNEQFF.

The V gene is TRBV6-6, the J gene TRBJ1-1, with a possible D match to TRBD1 (6 bases). Per germline, CDR1 MNHNY and CDR2 SVGAGI (reference sequence). V gave up 0 bases and J gave up 5 bases, with 13 bases separating them. The CDR3 spans 15 residues. In DNA, the CDR3 is TGTGCCAGCAGTTACTCAGGGGGGGTAGGGACTGAAGCTTTCTTT. Protein sequence: CASSYSGGVGTEAFF.

Only a few counts were recorded for this clone. V gene TRBV2 combines with J gene TRBJ2-7; either TRBD1 or TRBD2 may fit D (6 bases each). The CDR3 length is 16 residues. Trimming stripped 3 bases from V and 4 bases from J, with 19 bases between. Per germline, CDR1 SNHLY and CDR2 FYNNEI. The CDR3 region is CASSDGGADPVYEQYF. Written as DNA, the CDR3 is TGTGCCAGCAGTGACGGGGGCGCGGATCCGGTTTACGAGCAGTACTTC.

The chain links TRBV27 to TRBJ2-1; TRBD2 is a possible D gene (6 bases). The germline CDR1 and CDR2 sequences are MNHEY and SMNVEV (reference sequence). The V end was cut by 4 bases, the J end by 0 bases, with 7 bases between. CDR3 length: 14 amino acids. The CDR3 DNA is TGTGCCAGCAGTTCGGGAGCCTCCTACAATGAGCAGTTCTTC. This translates into CASSSGASYNEQFF.

V is TRBV6-6 and J is TRBJ2-7; D is perhaps TRBD1 or TRBD2 (5 bases each). Looked up from germline, CDR1 is MNHNY and CDR2 is SVGAGI (reference sequence). Trimming took off 0 bases at V and 3 bases at J, with 9 bases between the two ends. CDR3 length: 14 amino acids. CDR3 coding DNA: TGTGCCAGCAGTTACTCAGGGACCCTCTACGAGCAGTACTTC. Translated: CASSYSGTLYEQYF.

This chain connects TRBV29-1 to TRBJ2-7, with 13 nucleotides matching TRBD2. The CDR3 totals 14 residues. The J segment lost 6 bases and the V segment lost 7 bases, leaving 9 bases of the junction unmatched. Germline CDR1 and CDR2: SQVTM and ANQGSEA. The CDR3 sequence is CSALGLAGAGEQYF. CDR3 nucleotides: TGCAGCGCCCTCGGACTAGCGGGAGCAGGCGAGCAGTACTTC.

V usage is TRBV14 and J usage is TRBJ2-2; the D gene is possibly TRBD1 (6 bases). This CDR3 comprises 15 residues. Trimming took 3 bases from V and 6 from J, leaving 14 bases between them. Germline V gene sequence: CDR1 SGHDN, CDR2 FVKESK. CDR3: CASSHRDNPPGELFF. The CDR3 bases are TGTGCCAGCAGCCACAGGGACAATCCACCCGGGGAGCTGTTTTTT.

The V gene is TRBV27, the J gene TRBJ2-1, with D tentatively TRBD2 (5 bases). Trimming took off 5 bases at V and 9 bases at J, with 11 bases between the two ends. CDR1 and CDR2 (germline): MNHEY, SMNVEV (reference sequence). This CDR3 spans 12 amino acids. For the CDR3, the DNA is TGTGCCAGCAGTCCCTACGGGGTTGAGCAGTTCTTC. It codes for CASSPYGVEQFF.

The J gene is TRBJ2-5, the V gene TRBV27; no clear D gene. Trimming left V 4 bases short and J 5 bases short, with 2 bases between. The CDR3 contains 10 residues. CDR1 MNHEY and CDR2 SMNVEV come from the germline V gene (reference sequence). CDR3 amino acids: CASSWETQYF. The CDR3 nucleotides read TGTGCCAGCAGTTGGGAGACCCAGTACTTC.